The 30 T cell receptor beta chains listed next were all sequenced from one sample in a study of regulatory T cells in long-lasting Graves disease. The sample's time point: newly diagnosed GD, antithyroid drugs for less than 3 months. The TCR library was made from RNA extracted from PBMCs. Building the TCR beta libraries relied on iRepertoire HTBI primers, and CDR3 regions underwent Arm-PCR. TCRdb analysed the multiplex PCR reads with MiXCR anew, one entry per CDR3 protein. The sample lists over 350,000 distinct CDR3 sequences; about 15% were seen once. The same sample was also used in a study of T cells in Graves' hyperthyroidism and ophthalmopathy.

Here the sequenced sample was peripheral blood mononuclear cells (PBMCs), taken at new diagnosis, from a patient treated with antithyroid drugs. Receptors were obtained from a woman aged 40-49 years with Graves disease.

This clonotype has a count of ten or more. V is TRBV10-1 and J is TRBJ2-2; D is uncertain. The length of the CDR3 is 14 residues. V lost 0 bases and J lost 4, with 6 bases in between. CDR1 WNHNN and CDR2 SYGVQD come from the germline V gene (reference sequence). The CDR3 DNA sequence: TGCGCCAGCAGTGAGTCGCCCACCACCGGGGAGCTGTTTTTT. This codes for CASSESPTTGELFF.

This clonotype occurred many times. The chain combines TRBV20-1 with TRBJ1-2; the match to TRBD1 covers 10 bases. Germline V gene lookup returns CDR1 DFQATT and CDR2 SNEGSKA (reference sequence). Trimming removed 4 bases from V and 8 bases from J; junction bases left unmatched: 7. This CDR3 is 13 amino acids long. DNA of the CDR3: TGCAGTGCTACCGCCGGGACAGGGGTGGGCTACACCTTC. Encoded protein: CSATAGTGVGYTF.

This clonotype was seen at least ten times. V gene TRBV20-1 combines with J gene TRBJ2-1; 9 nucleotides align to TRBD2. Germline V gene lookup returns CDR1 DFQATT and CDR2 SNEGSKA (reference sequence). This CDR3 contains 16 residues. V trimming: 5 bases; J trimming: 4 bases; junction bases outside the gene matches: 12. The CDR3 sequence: CSAYDPGTSRYNEQFF. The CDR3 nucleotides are TGCAGTGCTTACGACCCGGGGACTAGCAGATACAATGAGCAGTTCTTC.

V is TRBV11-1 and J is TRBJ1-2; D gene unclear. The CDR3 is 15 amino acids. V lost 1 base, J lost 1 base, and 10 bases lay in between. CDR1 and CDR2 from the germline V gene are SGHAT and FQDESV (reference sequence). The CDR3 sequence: CASSLEAADNYGYTF. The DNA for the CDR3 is TGTGCCAGCAGCTTAGAGGCAGCCGATAACTATGGCTACACCTTC.

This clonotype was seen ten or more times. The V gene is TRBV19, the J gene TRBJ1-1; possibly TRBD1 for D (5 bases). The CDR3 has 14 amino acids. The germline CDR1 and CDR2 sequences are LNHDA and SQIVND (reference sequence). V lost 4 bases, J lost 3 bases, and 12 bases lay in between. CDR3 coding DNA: TGTGCCAGTAGTAATAGGGACGGCTACACTGAAGCTTTCTTT. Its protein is CASSNRDGYTEAFF.

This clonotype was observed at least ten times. The CDR3 DNA sequence: TGTGCCAGCAGTCCTAGCGGGAGGGCCGGTACAGATACGCAGTATTTT. It specifies CASSPSGRAGTDTQYF. This chain links TRBV28 with TRBJ2-3; TRBD2 aligns across 12 bases. Germline values: CDR1 MDHEN, CDR2 SYDVKM. V lost 5 bases to trimming and J lost 3 bases; unmatched junction nucleotides: 6. This CDR3 contains 16 residues.

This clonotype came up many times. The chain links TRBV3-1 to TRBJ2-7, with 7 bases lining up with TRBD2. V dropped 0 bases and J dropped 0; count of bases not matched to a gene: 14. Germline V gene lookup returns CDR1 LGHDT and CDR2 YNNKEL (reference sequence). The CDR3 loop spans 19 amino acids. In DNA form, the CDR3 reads TGTGCCAGCAGCCAAGACCAGCAGGTATTAGCGGGTACCTCCTACGAGCAGTACTTC. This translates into CASSQDQQVLAGTSYEQYF.

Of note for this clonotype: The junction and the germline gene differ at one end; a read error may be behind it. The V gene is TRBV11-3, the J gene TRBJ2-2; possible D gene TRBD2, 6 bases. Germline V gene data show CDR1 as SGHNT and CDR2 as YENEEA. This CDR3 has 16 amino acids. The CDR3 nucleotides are TGTGCCAGCAGCTTAGCGGTAGCGGTGGACACCCGGGAGCTGTTTTTT. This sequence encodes CASSLAVAVDTRELFF.

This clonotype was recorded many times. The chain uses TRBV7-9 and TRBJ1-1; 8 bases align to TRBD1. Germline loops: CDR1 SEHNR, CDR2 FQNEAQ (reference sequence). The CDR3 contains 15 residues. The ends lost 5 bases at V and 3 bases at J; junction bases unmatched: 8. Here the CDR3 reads CASSLSTGAYTEAFF. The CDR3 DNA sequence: TGTGCCAGCAGCCTATCGACAGGGGCGTACACTGAAGCTTTCTTT.

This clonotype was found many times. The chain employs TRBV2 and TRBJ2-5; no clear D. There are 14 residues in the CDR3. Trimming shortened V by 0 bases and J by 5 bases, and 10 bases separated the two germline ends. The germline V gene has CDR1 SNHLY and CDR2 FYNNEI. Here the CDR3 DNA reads TGTGCCAGCAGTGAAGCGTCCGCCTGGGAGACCCAGTACTTC. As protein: CASSEASAWETQYF.

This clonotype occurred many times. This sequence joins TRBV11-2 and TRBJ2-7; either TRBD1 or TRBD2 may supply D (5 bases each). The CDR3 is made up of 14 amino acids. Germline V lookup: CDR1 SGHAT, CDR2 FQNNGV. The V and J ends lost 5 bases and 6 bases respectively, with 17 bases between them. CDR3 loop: CASSLTGTGGEQYF. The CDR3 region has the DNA TGTGCCAGCAGCCTGACCGGGACCGGAGGCGAGCAGTACTTC.

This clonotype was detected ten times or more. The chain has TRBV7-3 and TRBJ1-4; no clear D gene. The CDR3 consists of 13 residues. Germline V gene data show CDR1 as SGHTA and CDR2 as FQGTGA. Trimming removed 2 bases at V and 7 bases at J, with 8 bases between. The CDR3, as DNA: TGTGCCAGCAGCTTACAGGAGGGTGAAAAACTGTTTTTT. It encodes CASSLQEGEKLFF.

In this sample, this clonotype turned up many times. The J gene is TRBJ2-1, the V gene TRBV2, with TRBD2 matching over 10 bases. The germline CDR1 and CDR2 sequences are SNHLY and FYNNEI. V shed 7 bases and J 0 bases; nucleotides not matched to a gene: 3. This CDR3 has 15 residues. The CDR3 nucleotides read TGTGCCAGCAAGATAGCGGGAGGCTCCTACAATGAGCAGTTCTTC. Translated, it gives CASKIAGGSYNEQFF.

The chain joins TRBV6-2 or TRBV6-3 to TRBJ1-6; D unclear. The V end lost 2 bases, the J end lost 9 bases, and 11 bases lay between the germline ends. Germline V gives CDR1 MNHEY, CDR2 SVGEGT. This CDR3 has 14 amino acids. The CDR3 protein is CASSYTEGGSPLHF. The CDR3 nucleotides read TGTGCCAGCAGTTACACAGAGGGTGGTTCACCCCTCCACTTT.

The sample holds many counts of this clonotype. The CDR3 DNA is TGTGCCAGCAGCAGGACTAGCGGGAAGGAGACCCAGTACTTC. Its protein product is CASSRTSGKETQYF. The V call is TRBV28, the J call TRBJ2-5, with 12 bases fitting TRBD2. This CDR3 region has 14 residues. From germline, CDR1 is MDHEN and CDR2 SYDVKM. V trimming: 6 bases; J trimming: 5 bases; junction bases outside the gene matches: 4.

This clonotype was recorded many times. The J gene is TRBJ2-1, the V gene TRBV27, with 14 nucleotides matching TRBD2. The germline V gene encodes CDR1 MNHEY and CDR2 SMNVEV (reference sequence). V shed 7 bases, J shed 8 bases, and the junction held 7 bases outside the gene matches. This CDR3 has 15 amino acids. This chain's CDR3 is CASIRLAGGVDEQFF. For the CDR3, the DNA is TGTGCCAGCATTCGACTAGCGGGGGGGGTGGATGAGCAGTTCTTC.

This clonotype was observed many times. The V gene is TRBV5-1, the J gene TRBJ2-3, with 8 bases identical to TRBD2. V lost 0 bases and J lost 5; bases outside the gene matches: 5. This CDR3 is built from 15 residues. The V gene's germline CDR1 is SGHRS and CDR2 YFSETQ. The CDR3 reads CASSLEGLDVDTQYF. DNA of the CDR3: TGCGCCAGCAGCTTGGAGGGACTAGATGTAGATACGCAGTATTTT.

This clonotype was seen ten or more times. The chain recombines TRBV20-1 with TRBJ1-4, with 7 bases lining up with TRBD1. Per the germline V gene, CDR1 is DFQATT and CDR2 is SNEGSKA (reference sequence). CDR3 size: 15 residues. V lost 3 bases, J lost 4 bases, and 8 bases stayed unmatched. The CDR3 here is CSARPHRGDNEKLFF. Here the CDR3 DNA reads TGCAGTGCTAGGCCTCACAGGGGAGATAATGAAAAACTGTTTTTT.

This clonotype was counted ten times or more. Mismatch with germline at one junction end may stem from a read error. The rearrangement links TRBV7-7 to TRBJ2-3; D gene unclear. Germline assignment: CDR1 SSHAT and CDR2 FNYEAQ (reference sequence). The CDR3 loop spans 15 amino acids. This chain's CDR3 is CASSLQITGTDTQYF. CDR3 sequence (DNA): TGTGCTAGCAGCCTCCAAATAACCGGCACAGATACGCAGTATTTT.

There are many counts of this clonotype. CDR3 bases: TGTGCCAGCAGGAAGGCGGGAGCGTCCTACGAGCAGTACTTC. It is translated as CASRKAGASYEQYF. The chain recombines TRBV27 with TRBJ2-7; 7 bases line up with TRBD2. This CDR3 is built from 14 residues. V dropped 6 bases and J dropped 1; count of bases not matched to a gene: 6. Germline lookup yields CDR1 MNHEY and CDR2 SMNVEV (reference sequence).

The chain's CDR3 is CATSVGGDRVNYGYTF. The CDR3 region has the DNA TGTGCCACCAGTGTCGGGGGGGACAGAGTCAACTATGGCTACACCTTC. V usage is TRBV24-1 and J usage is TRBJ1-2; 7 nucleotides agree with TRBD1. From germline, CDR1 is KGHDR and CDR2 SFDVKD. The CDR3 totals 16 residues. Trimming removed 5 bases from V and 2 bases from J; junction bases left unmatched: 10.

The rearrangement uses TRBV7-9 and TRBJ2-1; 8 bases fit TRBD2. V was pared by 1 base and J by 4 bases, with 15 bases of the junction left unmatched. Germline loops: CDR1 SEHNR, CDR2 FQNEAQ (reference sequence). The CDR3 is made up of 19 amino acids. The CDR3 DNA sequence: TGTGCCAGCAGCTTAGTTCGGCTAGCGGGCCCTACCCTTTACAATGAGCAGTTCTTC. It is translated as CASSLVRLAGPTLYNEQFF.

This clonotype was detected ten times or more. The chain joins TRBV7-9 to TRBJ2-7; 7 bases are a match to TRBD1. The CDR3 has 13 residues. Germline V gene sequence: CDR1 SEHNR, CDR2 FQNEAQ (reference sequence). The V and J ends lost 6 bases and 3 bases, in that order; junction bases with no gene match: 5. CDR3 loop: CASRGQGVYEQYF. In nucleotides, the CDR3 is TGTGCCAGCAGGGGGCAGGGGGTCTACGAGCAGTACTTC.

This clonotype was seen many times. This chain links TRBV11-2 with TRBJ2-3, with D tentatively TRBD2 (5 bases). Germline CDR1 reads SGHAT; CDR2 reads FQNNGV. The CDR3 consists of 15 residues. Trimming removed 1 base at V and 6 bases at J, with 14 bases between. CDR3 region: CASSLAPSSFDTQYF. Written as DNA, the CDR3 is TGTGCCAGCAGCTTAGCCCCATCTAGCTTCGATACGCAGTATTTT.

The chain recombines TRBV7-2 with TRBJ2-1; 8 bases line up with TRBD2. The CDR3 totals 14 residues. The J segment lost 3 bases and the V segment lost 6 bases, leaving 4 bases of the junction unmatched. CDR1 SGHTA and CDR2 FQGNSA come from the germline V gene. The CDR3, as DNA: TGTACCAGCAGTATCGGGACTAGCTACAATGAGCAGTTCTTC. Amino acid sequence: CTSSIGTSYNEQFF.

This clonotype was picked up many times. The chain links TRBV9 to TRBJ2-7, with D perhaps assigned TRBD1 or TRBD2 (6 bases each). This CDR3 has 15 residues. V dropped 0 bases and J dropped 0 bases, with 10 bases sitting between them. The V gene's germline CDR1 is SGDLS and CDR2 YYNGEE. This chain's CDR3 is CASSVGGASSYEQYF. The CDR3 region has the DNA TGTGCCAGCAGCGTAGGGGGGGCGAGCTCCTACGAGCAGTACTTC.

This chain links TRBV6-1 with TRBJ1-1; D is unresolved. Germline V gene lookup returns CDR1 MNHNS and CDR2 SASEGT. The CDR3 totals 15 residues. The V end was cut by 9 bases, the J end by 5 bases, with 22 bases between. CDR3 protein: CASLSLKTGGTEAFF. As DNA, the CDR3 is TGTGCCAGTTTGTCTTTAAAAACCGGAGGGACTGAAGCTTTCTTT.

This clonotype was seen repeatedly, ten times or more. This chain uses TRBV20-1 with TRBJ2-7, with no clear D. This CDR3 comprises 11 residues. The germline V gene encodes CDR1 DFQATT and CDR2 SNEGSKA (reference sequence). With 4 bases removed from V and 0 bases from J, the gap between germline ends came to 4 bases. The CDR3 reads CSATLSYEQYF. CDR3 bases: TGCAGTGCTACCCTCTCCTACGAGCAGTACTTC.

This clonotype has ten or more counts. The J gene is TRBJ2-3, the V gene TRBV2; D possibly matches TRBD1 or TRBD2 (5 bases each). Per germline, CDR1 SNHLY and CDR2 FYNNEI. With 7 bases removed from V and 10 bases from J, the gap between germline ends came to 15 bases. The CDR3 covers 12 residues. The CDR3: CASTPGGGPQYF. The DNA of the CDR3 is TGTGCCAGCACCCCCGGTGGGGGACCGCAGTATTTT.

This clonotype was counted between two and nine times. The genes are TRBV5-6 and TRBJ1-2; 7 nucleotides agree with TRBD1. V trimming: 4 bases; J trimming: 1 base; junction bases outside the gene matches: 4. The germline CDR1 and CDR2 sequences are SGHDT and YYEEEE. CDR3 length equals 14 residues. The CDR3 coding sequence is TGTGCCAGCAGCGTGGGACAGTTTAACTATGGCTACACCTTC. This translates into CASSVGQFNYGYTF.